This T cell receptor (beta chain) was sequenced in a study of blood T cell repertoires in COVID-19. As processed by the authors: Amplification from reference gene primers served as the basis for estimated nucleated cell counts. Clones were read by immunoSEQ multiplex PCR, and TCRdb kept only the in-frame ones, dropping some. That table supplies the V and J calls and clone size; D and trimming were determined from the DNA. In the table there are 110,000 to 150,000 clones, 80% of which are singletons. The trim removed 4 bases at V and 8 bases at J, leaving 22 bases unmatched. Looked up from germline, CDR1 is SGHRS and CDR2 is YFSETQ. The CDR3 consists of 18 residues.

This rearrangement joins TRBV5-1 to TRBJ1-1; 8 nucleotides align to TRBD1. This clonotype was obtained from a man between 65 and 80 years old who had recovered from COVID-19. The sample consisted of peripheral blood. The CDR3 DNA reads as TGCGCCAGCAGCAAGGGATGGACAGGGCCCCTCGCTGGGGGAGAAGCTTTCTTT. Residues: CASSKGWTGPLAGGEAFF.